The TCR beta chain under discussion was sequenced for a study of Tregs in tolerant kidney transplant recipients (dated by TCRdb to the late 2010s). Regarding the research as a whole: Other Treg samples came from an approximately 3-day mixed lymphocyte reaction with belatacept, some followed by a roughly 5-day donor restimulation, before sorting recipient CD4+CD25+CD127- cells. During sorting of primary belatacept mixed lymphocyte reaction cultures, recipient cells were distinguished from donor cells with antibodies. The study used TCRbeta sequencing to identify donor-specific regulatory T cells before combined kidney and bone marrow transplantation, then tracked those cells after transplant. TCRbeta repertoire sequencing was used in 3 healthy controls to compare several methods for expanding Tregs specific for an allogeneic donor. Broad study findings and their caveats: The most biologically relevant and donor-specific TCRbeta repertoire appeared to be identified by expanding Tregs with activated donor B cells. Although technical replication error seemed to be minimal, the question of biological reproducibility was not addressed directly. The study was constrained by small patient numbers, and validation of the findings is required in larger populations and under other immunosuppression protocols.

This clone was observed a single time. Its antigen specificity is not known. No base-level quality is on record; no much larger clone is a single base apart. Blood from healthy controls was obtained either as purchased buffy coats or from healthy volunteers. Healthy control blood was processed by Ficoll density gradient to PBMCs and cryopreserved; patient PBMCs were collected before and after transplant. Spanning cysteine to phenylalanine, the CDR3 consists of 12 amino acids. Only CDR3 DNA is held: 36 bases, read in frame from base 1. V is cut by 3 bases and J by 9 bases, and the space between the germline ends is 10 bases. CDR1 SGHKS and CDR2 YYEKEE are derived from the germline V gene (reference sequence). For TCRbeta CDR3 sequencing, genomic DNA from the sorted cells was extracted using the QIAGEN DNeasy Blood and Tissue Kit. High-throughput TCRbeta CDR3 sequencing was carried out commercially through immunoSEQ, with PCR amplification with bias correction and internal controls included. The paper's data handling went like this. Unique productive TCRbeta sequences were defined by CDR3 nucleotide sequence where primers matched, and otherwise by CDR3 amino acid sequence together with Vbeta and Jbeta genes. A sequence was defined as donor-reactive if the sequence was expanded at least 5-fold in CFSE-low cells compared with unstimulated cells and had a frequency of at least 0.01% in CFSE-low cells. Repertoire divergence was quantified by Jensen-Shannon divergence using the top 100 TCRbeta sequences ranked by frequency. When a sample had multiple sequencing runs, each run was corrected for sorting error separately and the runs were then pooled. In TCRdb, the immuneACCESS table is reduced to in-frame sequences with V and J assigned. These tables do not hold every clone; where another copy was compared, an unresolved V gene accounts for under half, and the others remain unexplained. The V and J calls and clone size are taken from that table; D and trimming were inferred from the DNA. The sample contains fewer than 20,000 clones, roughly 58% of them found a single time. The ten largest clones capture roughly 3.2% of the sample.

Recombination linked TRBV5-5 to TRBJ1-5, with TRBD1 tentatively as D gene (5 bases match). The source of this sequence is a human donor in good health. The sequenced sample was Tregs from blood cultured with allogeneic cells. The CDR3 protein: CASSSPGGPQHF. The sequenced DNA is TGTGCCAGCAGCTCCCCGGGGGGGCCCCAGCATTTT.